These 5 T cell receptor beta chains originate from one sample sequenced in a study of blood T cell repertoires in COVID-19. Assay used: immunoSEQ multiplex PCR; TCRdb lists only in-frame clones, some missing. The profile shows about 220,000 clones, roughly 90% of them singletons. Sequenced input: PBMCs or T cells enriched from blood (not recorded which). All receptors come from a man aged 25-45 years who had been exposed to COVID-19.

This clone appeared once. The gene calls are TRBV27 and TRBJ2-5; 9 bases match TRBD2. The junction had 8 bases not matched to a gene; V was cut back by 3 bases and J by 3 bases. The CDR3 is made up of 16 amino acids. In germline, CDR1 is MNHEY, CDR2 SMNVEV (reference sequence). CDR3 sequence reads: CASSFQGVAGEETQYF. DNA of the CDR3: TGTGCCAGCAGTTTTCAAGGGGTAGCGGGGGAAGAGACCCAGTACTTC.

This chain uses TRBV11-2 with TRBJ1-4; D is unclear. V shed 5 bases and J shed 8 bases, with 21 bases lying between them. The CDR3 is made up of 16 amino acids. Germline CDR1 and CDR2: SGHAT and FQNNGV. Here the CDR3 reads CASSPETIVRPEKLFF. The CDR3 region has the DNA TGTGCCAGCAGCCCCGAAACAATCGTTCGTCCGGAAAAACTGTTTTTT.

This rearrangement joins TRBV4-3 to TRBJ1-1; possibly TRBD1 for D (5 bases). V was cut by 5 bases and J by 3 bases, with 10 bases left in between. The CDR3 sequence is 13 residues long. Germline lookup yields CDR1 LGHNA and CDR2 YSLEER. CDR3 sequence: CASSTRGDTEAFF. CDR3 coding DNA: TGCGCCAGCAGCACCCGGGGGGACACTGAAGCTTTCTTT.

This clone occurred once. The CDR3 DNA sequence: TGTGCCAGCAGCTTAGCGGGGGACCCAGATACGCAGTATTTT. This codes for CASSLAGDPDTQYF. The chain couples TRBV11-3 to TRBJ2-3; D is possibly TRBD2 (6 bases). Trimming took off 1 base at V and 4 bases at J, with 9 bases between the two ends. The CDR3 runs 14 residues. The germline V gene encodes CDR1 SGHNT and CDR2 YENEEA.

This chain joins TRBV12-5 and TRBJ2-5, with 7 bases matching TRBD2. The CDR3 runs 14 residues. With V trimmed by 5 bases and J by 2 bases, 5 bases remained unmatched. Germline V CDR1 and CDR2: LGHNT, FRNRAP. CDR3 in DNA: TGTGCTAGTGGTCCTCCGGGACTACAAGAGACCCAGTACTTC. Translating it yields CASGPPGLQETQYF.